Described below is a single TCR beta chain sequence and its context. Its antigen remains unidentified. It has no much larger one-base neighbor in the sample; base qualities were not kept. Including the terminal cysteine and phenylalanine, the CDR3 comprises 16 residues. Of the read, only the CDR3 DNA is kept; its 48 bases are in frame from base 1. Trimmed from V: 0 bases; trimmed from J: 1 base; junction bases lacking a gene match: 4. CDR1 and CDR2 are drawn from the germline V gene: SGHVS, FQNEAQ. These data originate in a study of radiation and T cells in renal cell carcinoma (dated by TCRdb to 2020 to 2022). With regard to the full study: The samples were drawn from a clinical trial, where primary renal cell carcinomas were treated with 15 Gy of stereotactic body radiation therapy and then removed by nephrectomy 4 weeks afterward. Across all 50 or so samples, 4,000,000 or so unique CDR3 nucleotide sequences encoding about 2.7 million unique CDR3 amino acid sequences were identified. In total, about 51 samples underwent TCR beta sequencing: around 26 tumors plus 27 peripheral blood samples.

What the work shows at the level of the full study, not this receptor alone: Top tumor clonotypes rose in blood from baseline to 2 weeks post-radiation, then contracted by 4 weeks, suggesting transient expansion of tumor-resident clones. Effects of radiation dose or scheduling on the TCR repertoire could not be addressed with the single-armed trial design. Changes in the blood repertoire were not tracked past 4 weeks after treatment. Because pretreatment tumor biopsies were not available, the study could not determine whether clonotypes were already present within the tumor at baseline.

In light of the paper, this sample's time point label describes: baseline pretreatment blood. The treatment or condition label, read with the paper, signifies: 15 Gy SBRT to primary tumor, nephrectomy 4 weeks later. Serial peripheral blood from radiation-treated patients was sampled at baseline, 2 weeks and 4 weeks after SBRT to track tumor-enriched clonotypes. All patients had renal cell carcinoma with clear cell pathology. Genomic DNA for TCR sequencing was prepared using the QIAamp DNA Blood Mini Kit (Qiagen). The analyses included just those samples that passed every quality control check. The immunoSEQ kit was used, according to the manufacturer's recommendations, to generate TCR beta libraries from genomic DNA. Library preparation used a first multiplex PCR with proprietary primers, then a second PCR adding unique barcodes, with bead cleanups after each round. Each sample batch included a kit-provided positive control reaction and a negative control reaction. The final libraries were assessed on an Agilent 4200 TapeStation D1000 ScreenTape, pooled by volume, and quantified by qPCR. An Illumina NextSeq500 fitted with a MidOutput 150-cycle cartridge performed the sequencing, running 156 Read1 cycles and 15 Index1 cycles with the kit's custom primers. The pooled library was loaded at 0.9 to 1 pM, with a roughly 18% PhiX control spiked in. In the authors' own workflow: Vendor-processed data were analyzed in R, and a clonotype was defined as all T cells sharing the same CDR3 nucleotide sequence. In the clone abundance analyses, frequencies were normalized to the 10,000 most abundant clones in each sample. Public T cell clones, averaging fewer than five per sample, were removed before analysis. An abundance difference of at least 32-fold between compartments was the criterion for calling clonotypes tumor-enriched or baseline blood-enriched. A beta-binomial differential abundance model was applied to find clonotypes that expanded or contracted between blood time points. Tumor-blood repertoire similarity was measured with the Baroni-Urbani and Buser coefficient, and group comparisons used two-tailed Wilcoxon tests in R. TCRdb mirrors the immuneACCESS table, restricted to in-frame sequences. Some clones are absent from its copies; in checked studies, under half trace to an unresolved V gene, and the reason for the others is unknown. The V and J calls and clone size were taken over from that table, and D and trimming were inferred from the DNA. The sample records nearly 50,000 clones, 75% to 85% of which are singletons. The top ten clonotypes cover 30% to 35% of the sample.

The receptor was derived from an older woman with renal cell carcinoma. This sequence uses TRBV7-8 and TRBJ2-5, and TRBD2 aligns with 8 junction nucleotides. This specimen was blood, taken from a patient whose treatment included radiotherapy and nephrectomy. This receptor has the CDR3 CASSLAGGAGQETQYF. The DNA sequence is TGTGCCAGCAGCTTAGCCGGGGGGGCGGGCCAAGAGACCCAGTACTTC.